This TCR beta chain originates from a study of blood T cell repertoires in COVID-19. Background on the study: The origin of the acute and convalescent COVID-19 samples was the United States, Italy and Spain. Sources were T cells, B-cell-depleted T cells, or PBMCs; the material itself was cDNA or gDNA.

In the source study's methods: Reference gene primer amplification gave nucleated cell count estimates. Sequenced by immunoSEQ multiplex PCR; TCRdb stores in-frame clones only, minus some. V and J calls and clone size are those listed in that table; D and trimming were worked out from the DNA. The table shows 150,000 to 200,000 clones, with approximately 86% occurring only once. The germline V gene encodes CDR1 SGHVS and CDR2 FQNEAQ. V lost 3 bases, J lost 11 bases, and 9 bases stayed unmatched. The CDR3 consists of 14 residues. The sequence derives from a man aged 40-50 years with active or convalescent COVID-19. This rearrangement joins TRBV7-8 to TRBJ1-2, with 10 bases lining up with TRBD1. Sequencing input: peripheral blood. CDR3 sequence: CASSFNRDRGLYTF. CDR3 DNA sequence: TGTGCCAGCAGCTTTAACCGGGACAGGGGTCTTTACACCTTC.